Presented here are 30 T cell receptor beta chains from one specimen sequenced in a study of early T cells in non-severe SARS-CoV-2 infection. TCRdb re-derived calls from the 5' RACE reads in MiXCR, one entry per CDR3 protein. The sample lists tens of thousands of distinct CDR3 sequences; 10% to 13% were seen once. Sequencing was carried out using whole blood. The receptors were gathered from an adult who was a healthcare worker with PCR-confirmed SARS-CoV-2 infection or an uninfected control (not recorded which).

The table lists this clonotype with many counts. Written as DNA, the CDR3 is TGTGCCAGCAGTTTCCTAGCGGGGACAGATACGCAGTATTTT. Protein sequence: CASSFLAGTDTQYF. This chain connects TRBV28 to TRBJ2-3; 9 nucleotides match TRBD2. V lost 3 bases and J lost 3; bases outside the gene matches: 1. CDR1 is MDHEN and CDR2 is SYDVKM in the germline V gene. CDR3 length: 14 amino acids. Filled out from reference TRBV28 and TRBJ2-3, the complete variable domain reads DVKVTQSSRYLVKRTGEKVFLECVQDMDHENMFWYRQDPGLGLRLIYFSYDVKMKEKGDIPEGYSVSREKKERFSLILESASTNQTSMYLCASSFLAGTDTQYFGPGTRLTVL.

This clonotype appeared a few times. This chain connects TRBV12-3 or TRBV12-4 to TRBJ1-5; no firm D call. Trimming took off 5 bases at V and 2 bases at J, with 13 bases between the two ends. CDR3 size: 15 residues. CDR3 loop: CASSPGSGGNQPQHF. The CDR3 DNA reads TGTGCCAGCAGTCCAGGTTCCGGGGGCAATCAGCCCCAGCATTTT.

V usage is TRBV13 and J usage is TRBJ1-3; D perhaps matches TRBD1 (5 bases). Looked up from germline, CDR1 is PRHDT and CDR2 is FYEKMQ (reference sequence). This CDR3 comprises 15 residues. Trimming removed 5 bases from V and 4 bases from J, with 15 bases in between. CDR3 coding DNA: TGTGCCAGCAGCCTGCGAGCGGGGCCCGGAAACACCATATATTTT. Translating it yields CASSLRAGPGNTIYF.

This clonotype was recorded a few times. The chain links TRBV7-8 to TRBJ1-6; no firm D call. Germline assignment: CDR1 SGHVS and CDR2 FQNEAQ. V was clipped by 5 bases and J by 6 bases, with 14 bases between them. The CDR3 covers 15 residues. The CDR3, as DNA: TGTGCCAGCAGCCACGGCCCGCGGGGTAATTCACCCCTCCACTTT. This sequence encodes CASSHGPRGNSPLHF. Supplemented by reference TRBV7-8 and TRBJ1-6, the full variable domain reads GAGVSQSPRYKVAKRGQDVALRCDPISGHVSLFWYQQALGQGPEFLTYFQNEAQLDKSGLPSDRFFAERPEGSVSTLKIQRTQQEDSAVYLCASSHGPRGNSPLHFGNGTRLTVT.

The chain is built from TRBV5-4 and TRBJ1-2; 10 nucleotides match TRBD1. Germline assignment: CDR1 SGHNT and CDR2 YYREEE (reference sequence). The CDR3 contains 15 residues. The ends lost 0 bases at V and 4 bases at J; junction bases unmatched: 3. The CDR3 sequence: CASSLEGTGVYGYTF. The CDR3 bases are TGTGCCAGCAGCTTGGAAGGGACAGGGGTCTATGGCTACACCTTC. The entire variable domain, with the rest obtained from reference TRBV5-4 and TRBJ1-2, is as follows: ETGVTQSPTHLIKTRGQQVTLRCSSQSGHNTVSWYQQALGQGPQFIFQYYREEENGRGNFPPRFSGLQFPNYSSELNVNALELDDSALYLCASSLEGTGVYGYTFGSGTRLTVV.

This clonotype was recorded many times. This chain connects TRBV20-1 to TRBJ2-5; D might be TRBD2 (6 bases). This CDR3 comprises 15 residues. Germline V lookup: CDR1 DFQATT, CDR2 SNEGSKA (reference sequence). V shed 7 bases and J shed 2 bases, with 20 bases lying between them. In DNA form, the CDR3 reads TGCAGTGGGGAGACTAGTGGACCCTGGCAAGAGACCCAGTACTTC. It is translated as CSGETSGPWQETQYF.

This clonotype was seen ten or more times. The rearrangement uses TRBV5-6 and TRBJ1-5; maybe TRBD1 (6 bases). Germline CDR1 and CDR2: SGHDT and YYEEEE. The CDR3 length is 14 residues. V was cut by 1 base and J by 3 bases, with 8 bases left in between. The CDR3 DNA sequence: TGTGCCAGCAGCTTGCGGGGACACAATCAGCCCCAGCATTTT. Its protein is CASSLRGHNQPQHF. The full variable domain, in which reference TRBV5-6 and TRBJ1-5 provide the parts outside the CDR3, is DAGVTQSPTHLIKTRGQQVTLRCSPKSGHDTVSWYQQALGQGPQFIFQYYEEEERQRGNFPDRFSGHQFPNYSSELNVNALLLGDSALYLCASSLRGHNQPQHFGDGTRLSIL.

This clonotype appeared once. The CDR3 region is CASSPTTLAVTQYF. CDR3 DNA sequence: TGTGCCAGCTCACCCACCACCTTGGCGGTGACCCAGTACTTC. This rearrangement joins TRBV18 to TRBJ2-5; D remains ambiguous. The V gene lost 3 bases and the J gene lost 7 bases, with 15 bases spanning the gap. CDR1 and CDR2 (germline): KGHSH, LQKENI. The CDR3 runs to 14 residues.

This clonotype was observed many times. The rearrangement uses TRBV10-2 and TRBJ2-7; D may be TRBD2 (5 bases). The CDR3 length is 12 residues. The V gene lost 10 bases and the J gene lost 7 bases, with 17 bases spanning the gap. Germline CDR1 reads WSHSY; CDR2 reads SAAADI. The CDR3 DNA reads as TGCGCCACCCGGACTGGTCCGACGGAGCAGTACTTC. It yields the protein CATRTGPTEQYF.

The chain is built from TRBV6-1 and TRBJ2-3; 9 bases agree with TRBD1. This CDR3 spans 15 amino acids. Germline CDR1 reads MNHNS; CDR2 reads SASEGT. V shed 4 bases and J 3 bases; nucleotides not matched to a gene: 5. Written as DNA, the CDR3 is TGTGCCAGCAGTGGAACGACAGGGGGTACAGATACGCAGTATTTT. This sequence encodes CASSGTTGGTDTQYF.

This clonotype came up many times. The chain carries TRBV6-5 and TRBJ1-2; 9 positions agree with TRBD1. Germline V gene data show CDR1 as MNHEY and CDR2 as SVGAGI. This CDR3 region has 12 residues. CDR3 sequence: CAIGTGNYGYTF. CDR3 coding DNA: TGTGCGATCGGGACAGGGAACTATGGCTACACCTTC.

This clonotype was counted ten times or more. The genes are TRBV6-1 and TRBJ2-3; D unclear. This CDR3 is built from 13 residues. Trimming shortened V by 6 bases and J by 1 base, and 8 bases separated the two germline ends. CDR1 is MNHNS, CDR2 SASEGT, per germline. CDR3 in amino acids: CASRGRGTDTQYF. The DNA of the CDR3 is TGTGCCAGCAGAGGCCGGGGCACAGATACGCAGTATTTT.

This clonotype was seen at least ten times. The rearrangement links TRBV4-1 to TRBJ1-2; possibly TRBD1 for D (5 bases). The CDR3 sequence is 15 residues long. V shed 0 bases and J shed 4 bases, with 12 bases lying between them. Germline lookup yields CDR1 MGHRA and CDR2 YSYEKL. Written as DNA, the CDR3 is TGCGCCAGCAGCCAAGAGATCAGGGCGGCCTATGGCTACACCTTC. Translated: CASSQEIRAAYGYTF.

CDR3 DNA sequence: TGTGCCAGCAGCAGGGTTTCAGGGCCCTACGAGCAGTACTTC. It yields the protein CASSRVSGPYEQYF. The genes are TRBV7-9 and TRBJ2-7; D is possibly TRBD1 (5 bases). There are 14 residues in the CDR3. V was pared by 5 bases and J by 2 bases, with 13 bases between. CDR1 and CDR2 (germline): SEHNR, FQNEAQ (reference sequence).

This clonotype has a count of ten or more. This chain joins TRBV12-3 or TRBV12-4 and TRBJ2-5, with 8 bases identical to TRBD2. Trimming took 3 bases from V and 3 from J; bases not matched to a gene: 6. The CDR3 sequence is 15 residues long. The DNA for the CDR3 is TGTGCCAGCAGTTTGGCGGGGGGTTTTAAAGAGACCCAGTACTTC. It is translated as CASSLAGGFKETQYF.

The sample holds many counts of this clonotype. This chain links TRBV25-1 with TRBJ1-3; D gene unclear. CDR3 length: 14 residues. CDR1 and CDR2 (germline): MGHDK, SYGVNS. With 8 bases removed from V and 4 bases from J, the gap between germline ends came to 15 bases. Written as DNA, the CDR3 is TGTGCCAGCCAAGACCCCGGCGGGGGAAACACCATATATTTT. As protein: CASQDPGGGNTIYF.

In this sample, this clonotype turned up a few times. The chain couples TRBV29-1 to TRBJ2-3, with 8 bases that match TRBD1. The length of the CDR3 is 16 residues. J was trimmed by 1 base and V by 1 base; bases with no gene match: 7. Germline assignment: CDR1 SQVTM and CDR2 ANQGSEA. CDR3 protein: CSVEGDRSGGTDTQYF. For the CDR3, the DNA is TGCAGCGTTGAAGGGGACAGGTCCGGGGGCACAGATACGCAGTATTTT.

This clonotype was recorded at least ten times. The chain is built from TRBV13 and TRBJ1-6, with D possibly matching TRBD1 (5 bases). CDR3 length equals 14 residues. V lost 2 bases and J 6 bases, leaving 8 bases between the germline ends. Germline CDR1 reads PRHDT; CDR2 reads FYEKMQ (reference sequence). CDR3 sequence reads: CASSLSQANSPLHF. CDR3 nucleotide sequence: TGTGCCAGCAGCTTATCACAGGCTAATTCACCCCTCCACTTT.

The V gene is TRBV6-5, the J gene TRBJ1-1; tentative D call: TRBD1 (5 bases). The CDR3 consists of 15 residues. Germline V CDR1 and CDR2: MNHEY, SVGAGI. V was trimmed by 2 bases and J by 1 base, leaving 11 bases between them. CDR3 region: CASSYGSRANTEAFF. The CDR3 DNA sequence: TGTGCCAGCAGTTACGGGTCCAGGGCGAACACTGAAGCTTTCTTT.

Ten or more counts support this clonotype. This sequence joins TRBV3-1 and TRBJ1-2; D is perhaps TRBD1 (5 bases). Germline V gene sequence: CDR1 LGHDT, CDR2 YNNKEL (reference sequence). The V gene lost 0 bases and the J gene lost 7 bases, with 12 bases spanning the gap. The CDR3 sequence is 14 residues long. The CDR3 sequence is CASSQEVQGFGYTF. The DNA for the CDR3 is TGTGCCAGCAGCCAAGAGGTGCAGGGCTTTGGCTACACCTTC.

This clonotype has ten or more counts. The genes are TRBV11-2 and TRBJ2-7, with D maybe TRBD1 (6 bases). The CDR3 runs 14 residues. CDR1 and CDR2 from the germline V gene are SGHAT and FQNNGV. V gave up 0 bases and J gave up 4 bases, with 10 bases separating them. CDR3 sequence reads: CASSLEGTTYEQYF. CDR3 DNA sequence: TGTGCCAGCAGCTTAGAGGGGACAACTTACGAGCAGTACTTC.

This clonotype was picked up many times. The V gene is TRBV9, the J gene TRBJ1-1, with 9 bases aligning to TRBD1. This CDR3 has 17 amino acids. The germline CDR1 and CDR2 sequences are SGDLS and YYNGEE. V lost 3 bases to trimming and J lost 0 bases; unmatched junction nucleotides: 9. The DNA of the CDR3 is TGTGCCAGCAGCGCCCAGCCACAGGGGGCAGTGAACACTGAAGCTTTCTTT. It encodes CASSAQPQGAVNTEAFF.

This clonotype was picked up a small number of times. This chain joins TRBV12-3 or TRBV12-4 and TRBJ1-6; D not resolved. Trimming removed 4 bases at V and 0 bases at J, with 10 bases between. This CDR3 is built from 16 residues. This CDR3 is CASSSVWSSYNSPLHF. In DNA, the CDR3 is TGTGCCAGCAGTTCCGTATGGAGCTCCTATAATTCACCCCTCCACTTT.

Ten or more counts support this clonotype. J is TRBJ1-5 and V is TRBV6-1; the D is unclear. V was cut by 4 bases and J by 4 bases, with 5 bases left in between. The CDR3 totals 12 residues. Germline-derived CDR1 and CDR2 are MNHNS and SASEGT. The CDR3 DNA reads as TGTGCCAGCAGTGTGGCGAATCAGCCCCAGCATTTT. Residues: CASSVANQPQHF.

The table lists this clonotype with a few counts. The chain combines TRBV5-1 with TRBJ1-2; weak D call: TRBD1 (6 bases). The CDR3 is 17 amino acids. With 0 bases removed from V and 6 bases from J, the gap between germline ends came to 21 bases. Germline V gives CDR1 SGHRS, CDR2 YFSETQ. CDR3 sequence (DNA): TGCGCCAGCAGCTTGGTTGGCCAGGGGCTTCCGGAGCATGGCTACACCTTC. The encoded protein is CASSLVGQGLPEHGYTF.

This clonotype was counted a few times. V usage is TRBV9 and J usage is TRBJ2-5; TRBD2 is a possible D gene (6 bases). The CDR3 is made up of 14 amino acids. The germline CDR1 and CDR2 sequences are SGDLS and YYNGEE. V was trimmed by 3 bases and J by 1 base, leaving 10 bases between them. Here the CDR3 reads CASSETSFQETQYF. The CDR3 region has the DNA TGTGCCAGCAGCGAGACTAGTTTCCAAGAGACCCAGTACTTC.

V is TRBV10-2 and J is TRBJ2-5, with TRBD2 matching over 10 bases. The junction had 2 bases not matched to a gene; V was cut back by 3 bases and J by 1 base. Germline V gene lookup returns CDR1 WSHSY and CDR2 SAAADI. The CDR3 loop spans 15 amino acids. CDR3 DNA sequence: TGCGCCAGCAGTGAAAAGCGGGGGGGCCAAGAGACCCAGTACTTC. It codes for CASSEKRGGQETQYF.

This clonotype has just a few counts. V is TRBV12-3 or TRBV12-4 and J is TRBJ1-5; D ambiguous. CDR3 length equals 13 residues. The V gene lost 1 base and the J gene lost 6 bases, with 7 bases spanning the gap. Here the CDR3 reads CASSLGRVQPQHF. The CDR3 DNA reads TGTGCCAGCAGTTTAGGGAGGGTTCAGCCCCAGCATTTT.

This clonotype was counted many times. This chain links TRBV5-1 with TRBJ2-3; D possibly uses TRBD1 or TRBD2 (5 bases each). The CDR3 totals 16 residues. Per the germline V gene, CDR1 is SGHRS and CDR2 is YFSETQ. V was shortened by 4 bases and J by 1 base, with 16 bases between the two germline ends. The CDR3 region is CASSTDGTRGTDTQYF. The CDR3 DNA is TGCGCCAGCAGCACCGACGGGACCCGGGGCACAGATACGCAGTATTTT. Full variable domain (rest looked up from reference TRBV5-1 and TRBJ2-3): KAGVTQTPRYLIKTRGQQVTLSCSPISGHRSVSWYQQTPGQGLQFLFEYFSETQRNKGNFPGRFSGRQFSNSRSEMNVSTLELGDSALYLCASSTDGTRGTDTQYFGPGTRLTVL.

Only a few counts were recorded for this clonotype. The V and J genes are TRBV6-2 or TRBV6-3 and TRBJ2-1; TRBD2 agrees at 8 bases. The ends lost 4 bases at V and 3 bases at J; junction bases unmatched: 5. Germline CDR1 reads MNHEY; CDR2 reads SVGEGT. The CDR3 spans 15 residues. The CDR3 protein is CASSLRGGNYNEQFF. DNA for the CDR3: TGTGCCAGCAGTTTACGCGGGGGGAACTACAATGAGCAGTTCTTC.